Below are 10 T cell receptor beta chains sequenced from a single sample in a study of blood T cell repertoires in COVID-19. TCRdb's copy holds only in-frame clones and misses some; the assay was immunoSEQ multiplex PCR. The sample holds about 150,000 clones, approximately 90% seen once. The sequenced material came from peripheral blood. Source of these receptors: a man in his 60s with active or convalescent COVID-19.

The chain couples TRBV6-1 to TRBJ2-7; 7 bases match TRBD2. CDR3 length: 14 residues. Per germline, CDR1 MNHNS and CDR2 SASEGT. Trimming took 5 bases from V and 2 from J; bases not matched to a gene: 6. CDR3: CASSHGLEPYEQYF. As DNA, the CDR3 is TGTGCCAGCAGTCACGGACTAGAACCCTACGAGCAGTACTTC.

This clone was observed a handful of times. The V gene is TRBV5-1, the J gene TRBJ1-2; tentatively, D is TRBD1 (6 bases). The germline V gene encodes CDR1 SGHRS and CDR2 YFSETQ. Trimming stripped 3 bases from V and 6 bases from J, with 15 bases between. The CDR3 length is 14 residues. CDR3 sequence reads: CASSYSQGGDGYTF. Here the CDR3 DNA reads TGCGCCAGCAGCTACTCACAGGGTGGTGATGGCTACACCTTC. The full variable domain, in which reference TRBV5-1 and TRBJ1-2 provide the parts outside the CDR3, is KAGVTQTPRYLIKTRGQQVTLSCSPISGHRSVSWYQQTPGQGLQFLFEYFSETQRNKGNFPGRFSGRQFSNSRSEMNVSTLELGDSALYLCASSYSQGGDGYTFGSGTRLTVV.

The gene calls are TRBV11-3 and TRBJ1-2, with no clear D. Germline V gives CDR1 SGHNT, CDR2 YENEEA. V was shortened by 0 bases and J by 5 bases, with 7 bases between the two germline ends. The CDR3 length is 13 residues. Here the CDR3 reads CASSLDPTYGYTF. In nucleotides, the CDR3 is TGTGCCAGCAGCTTAGATCCGACTTATGGCTACACCTTC.

This clone was counted between two and nine times. The chain joins TRBV28 to TRBJ1-6; D might be TRBD1 (6 bases). Looked up from germline, CDR1 is MDHEN and CDR2 is SYDVKM. The CDR3 is made up of 15 amino acids. V lost 6 bases and J 7 bases, leaving 16 bases between the germline ends. The CDR3 DNA sequence: TGTGCCAGCAGACACCCAACAGGGCACAATTCACCCCTCCACTTT. Amino acids: CASRHPTGHNSPLHF.

The chain has TRBV10-3 and TRBJ2-7, with 10 bases aligning to TRBD2. The CDR3 spans 14 residues. With 3 bases clipped from V and 2 bases from J, the junction kept 1 base outside the gene matches. CDR1 and CDR2 from the germline V gene are ENHRY and SYGVKD. As DNA, the CDR3 is TGTGCCATCAGTGAAGCGGGAGGGCCCTACGAGCAGTACTTC. The encoded protein is CAISEAGGPYEQYF.

This chain links TRBV29-1 with TRBJ2-1; D perhaps matches TRBD1 (6 bases). This CDR3 has 13 amino acids. V lost 5 bases to trimming and J lost 7 bases, with 15 bases between them. CDR1 and CDR2 (germline): SQVTM, ANQGSEA. The chain's CDR3 is CSVQGLPGNEQFF. In DNA, the CDR3 is TGCAGCGTTCAGGGGTTGCCGGGGAATGAGCAGTTCTTC.

This clone was counted a single time. The chain links TRBV19 to TRBJ1-5, with D perhaps TRBD1 (6 bases). CDR3 length: 12 amino acids. Germline CDR1 reads LNHDA; CDR2 reads SQIVND (reference sequence). DNA for the CDR3: TGTCGGACAGCTTATAGCAATCAGCCCCAGCATTTT. The encoded protein is CRTAYSNQPQHF.

J is TRBJ2-1 and V is TRBV4-1; 7 bases are shared with TRBD2. This CDR3 is 19 amino acids long. In germline, CDR1 is MGHRA, CDR2 YSYEKL. Germline trimming cut 1 base from V and 12 bases from J; bases unmatched to any gene: 24. The CDR3 sequence is CASSQVGGRARALTLVQFF. The CDR3 nucleotides are TGCGCCAGCAGCCAAGTTGGGGGGAGGGCCAGGGCCCTCACCCTCGTGCAGTTCTTC.

The V and J genes are TRBV7-9 and TRBJ1-4; possibly TRBD1 for D (5 bases). The CDR3 is 15 amino acids. From germline, CDR1 is SEHNR and CDR2 FQNEAQ (reference sequence). V lost 6 bases and J 5 bases, leaving 16 bases between the germline ends. The CDR3 protein is CASSPGGVLNEKLFF. For the CDR3, the DNA is TGTGCCAGCAGTCCCGGGGGAGTCCTGAATGAAAAACTGTTTTTT.

The V gene is TRBV3-1 (or the pseudogene TRBV3-2), the J gene TRBJ1-4; D remains ambiguous. Germline V gene data show CDR1 as LGHDT and CDR2 as YNNKEL (reference sequence). This CDR3 spans 11 amino acids. V was clipped by 3 bases and J by 7 bases, with 3 bases between them. CDR3 region: CASSHSEKLFF. CDR3 in DNA: TGTGCCAGCAGCCACTCTGAAAAACTGTTTTTT.